This TCR beta chain was retrieved from a study of Ad26.COV2.S vaccination and SARS-CoV-2 variants. Treatment meaning: roughly 20 received Ad26.COV2.S at low or high dose, single or two shots; 5 received placebo; per-sample allocation not given. Day 63 following the first vaccine or placebo injection was when the samples were taken. Trimming left V 3 bases short and J 13 bases short, with 10 bases between. The CDR3 totals 11 residues. Looked up from germline, CDR1 is MGHRA and CDR2 is YSYEKL. TCRdb keeps only in-frame clones here, not all; method: immunoSEQ multiplex PCR. The profile shows approximately 340,000 clones, 85% of them singletons. The sample holds many counts of this clone.

The chain recombines TRBV4-1 with TRBJ2-1; possible D gene TRBD2, 6 bases. The receptor was derived from a person aged 18-60 years who received the Ad26.COV2.S COVID-19 vaccine or a placebo. Sequenced material: peripheral blood, taken in a trial of Ad26.COV2.S vaccine versus placebo. As DNA, the CDR3 is TGCGCCAGCAGCCAGAGCGGGTCCCAGTTCTTC. Protein product: CASSQSGSQFF.